These 2 T cell receptor beta chains were all obtained from the same sample, sequenced in a study of blood T cell repertoires in COVID-19. The data were produced by immunoSEQ multiplex PCR, yet TCRdb's version contains in-frame clones alone and is incomplete. This sample yields fewer than 250,000 clones, of which roughly 81% are seen a single time; 4% belongs to the top ten. The sequenced material came from peripheral blood. These receptors all come from a man aged 50-59 years with acute or convalescent COVID-19.

J is TRBJ2-2 and V is TRBV7-8; 9 nucleotides agree with TRBD1. The J segment lost 4 bases and the V segment lost 1 base, leaving 4 bases of the junction unmatched. The CDR3 covers 16 residues. Germline V gene sequence: CDR1 SGHVS, CDR2 FQNEAQ. The CDR3 spells CASSLVGQGGTGELFF. CDR3 coding DNA: TGTGCCAGCAGCTTAGTGGGACAGGGAGGCACCGGGGAGCTGTTTTTT. The full variable domain, with the rest looked up from reference TRBV7-8 and TRBJ2-2, is GAGVSQSPRYKVAKRGQDVALRCDPISGHVSLFWYQQALGQGPEFLTYFQNEAQLDKSGLPSDRFFAERPEGSVSTLKIQRTQQEDSAVYLCASSLVGQGGTGELFFGEGSRLTVL.

This clone appeared once. This rearrangement joins TRBV28 to TRBJ1-2; no reliable D call. Trimming pared 2 bases from V and 7 bases from J, leaving 11 bases between. Germline assignment: CDR1 MDHEN and CDR2 SYDVKM. This CDR3 is 13 amino acids long. The CDR3 DNA follows: TGTGCCAGCAGTTTAAACGTCCGGGGTGGCTACACCTTC. Its translation: CASSLNVRGGYTF.